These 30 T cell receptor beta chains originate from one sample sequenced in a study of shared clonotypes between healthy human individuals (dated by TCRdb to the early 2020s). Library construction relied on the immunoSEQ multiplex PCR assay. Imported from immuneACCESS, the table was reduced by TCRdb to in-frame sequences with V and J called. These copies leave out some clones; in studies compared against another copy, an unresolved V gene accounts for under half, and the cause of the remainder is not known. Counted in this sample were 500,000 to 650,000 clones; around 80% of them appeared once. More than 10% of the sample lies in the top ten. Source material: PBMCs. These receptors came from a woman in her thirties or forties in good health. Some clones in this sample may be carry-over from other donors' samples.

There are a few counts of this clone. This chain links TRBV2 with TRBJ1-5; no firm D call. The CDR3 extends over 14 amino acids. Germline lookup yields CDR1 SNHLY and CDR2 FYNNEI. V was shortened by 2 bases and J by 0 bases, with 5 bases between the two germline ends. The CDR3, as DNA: TGTGCCAGCAGTGAACAGAGTAGCAATCAGCCCCAGCATTTT. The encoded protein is CASSEQSSNQPQHF. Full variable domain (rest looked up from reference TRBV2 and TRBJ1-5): EPEVTQTPSHQVTQMGQEVILRCVPISNHLYFYWYRQILGQKVEFLVSFYNNEISEKSEIFDDQFSVERPDGSNFTLKIRSTKLEDSAMYFCASSEQSSNQPQHFGDGTRLSIL.

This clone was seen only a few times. The CDR3 loop reads CASSLQSGETQYF. CDR3 nucleotides: TGCGCCAGCAGCTTGCAATCTGGGGAGACCCAGTACTTC. The V gene is TRBV5-1, the J gene TRBJ2-5; D call uncertain. The CDR3 has 13 residues. V was pared by 1 base and J by 5 bases, with 9 bases between. In germline, CDR1 is SGHRS, CDR2 YFSETQ.

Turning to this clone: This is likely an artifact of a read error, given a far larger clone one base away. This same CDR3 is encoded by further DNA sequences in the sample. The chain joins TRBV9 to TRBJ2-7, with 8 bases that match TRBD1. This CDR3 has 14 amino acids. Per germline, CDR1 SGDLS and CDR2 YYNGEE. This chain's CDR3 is CASSTQGVPYEQYF. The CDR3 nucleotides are TGCGCCAGCAGCACACAGGGGGTACCCTACGAGCAGTACTTC.

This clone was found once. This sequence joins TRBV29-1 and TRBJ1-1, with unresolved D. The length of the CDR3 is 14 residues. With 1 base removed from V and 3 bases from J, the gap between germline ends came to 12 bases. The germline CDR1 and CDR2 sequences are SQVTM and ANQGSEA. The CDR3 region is CSVEVPDRYTEAFF. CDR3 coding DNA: TGCAGCGTTGAAGTTCCAGATAGATACACTGAAGCTTTCTTT. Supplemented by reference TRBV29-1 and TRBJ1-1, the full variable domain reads SAVISQKPSRDICQRGTSLTIQCQVDSQVTMMFWYRQQPGQSLTLIATANQGSEATYESGFVIDKFPISRPNLTFSTLTVSNMSPEDSSIYLCSVEVPDRYTEAFFGQGTRLTVV.

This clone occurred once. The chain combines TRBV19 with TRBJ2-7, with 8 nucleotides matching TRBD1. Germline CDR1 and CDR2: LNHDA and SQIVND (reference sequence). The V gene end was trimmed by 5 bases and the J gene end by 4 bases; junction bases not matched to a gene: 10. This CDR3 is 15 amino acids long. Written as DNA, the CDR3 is TGTGCCAGTAGTCTCCGGGCCAGGGGGCCGTACGAGCAGTACTTC. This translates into CASSLRARGPYEQYF.

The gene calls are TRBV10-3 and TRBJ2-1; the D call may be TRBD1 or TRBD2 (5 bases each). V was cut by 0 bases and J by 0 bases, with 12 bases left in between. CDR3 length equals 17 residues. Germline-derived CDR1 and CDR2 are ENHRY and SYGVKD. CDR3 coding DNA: TGTGCCATCAGTGAGTCCGTCCGAGGGGTCTCCTACAATGAGCAGTTCTTC. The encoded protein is CAISESVRGVSYNEQFF.

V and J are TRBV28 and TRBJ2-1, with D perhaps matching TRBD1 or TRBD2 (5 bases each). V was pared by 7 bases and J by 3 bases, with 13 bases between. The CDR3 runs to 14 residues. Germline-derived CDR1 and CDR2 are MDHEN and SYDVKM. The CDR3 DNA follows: TGTGCCAGCAAGGAGCAGGGAGACTACAATGAGCAGTTCTTC. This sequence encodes CASKEQGDYNEQFF. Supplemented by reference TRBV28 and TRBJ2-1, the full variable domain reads DVKVTQSSRYLVKRTGEKVFLECVQDMDHENMFWYRQDPGLGLRLIYFSYDVKMKEKGDIPEGYSVSREKKERFSLILESASTNQTSMYLCASKEQGDYNEQFFGPGTRLTVL.

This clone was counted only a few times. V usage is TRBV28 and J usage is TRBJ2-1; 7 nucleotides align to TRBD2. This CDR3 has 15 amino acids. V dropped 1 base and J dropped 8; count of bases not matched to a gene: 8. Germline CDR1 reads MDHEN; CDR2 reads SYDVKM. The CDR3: CASSLSPSRGDEQFF. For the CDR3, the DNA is TGTGCCAGCAGTTTATCTCCTAGCCGGGGGGATGAGCAGTTCTTC. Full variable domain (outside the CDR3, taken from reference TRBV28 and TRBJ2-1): DVKVTQSSRYLVKRTGEKVFLECVQDMDHENMFWYRQDPGLGLRLIYFSYDVKMKEKGDIPEGYSVSREKKERFSLILESASTNQTSMYLCASSLSPSRGDEQFFGPGTRLTVL.

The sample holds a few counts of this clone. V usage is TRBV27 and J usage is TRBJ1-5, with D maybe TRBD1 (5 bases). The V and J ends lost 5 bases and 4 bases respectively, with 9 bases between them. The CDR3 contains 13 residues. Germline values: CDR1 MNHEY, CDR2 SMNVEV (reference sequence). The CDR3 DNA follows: TGTGCCAGCAGTGGTCAGGGAAATCAGCCCCAGCATTTT. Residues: CASSGQGNQPQHF.

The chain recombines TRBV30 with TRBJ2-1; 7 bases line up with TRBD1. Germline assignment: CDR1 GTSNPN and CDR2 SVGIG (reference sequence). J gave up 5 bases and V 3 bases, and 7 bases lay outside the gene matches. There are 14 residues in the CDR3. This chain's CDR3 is CAWSTGQTNNEQFF. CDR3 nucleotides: TGTGCCTGGAGCACGGGACAGACGAACAATGAGCAGTTCTTC.

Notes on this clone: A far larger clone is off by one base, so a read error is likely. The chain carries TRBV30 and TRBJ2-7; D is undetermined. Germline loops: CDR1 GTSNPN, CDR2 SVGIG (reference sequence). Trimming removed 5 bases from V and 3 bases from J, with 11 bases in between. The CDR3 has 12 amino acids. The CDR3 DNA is TGTGCCTGGTCGCAGTACCGCTACGAGCAGTACTTC. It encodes CAWSQYRYEQYF.

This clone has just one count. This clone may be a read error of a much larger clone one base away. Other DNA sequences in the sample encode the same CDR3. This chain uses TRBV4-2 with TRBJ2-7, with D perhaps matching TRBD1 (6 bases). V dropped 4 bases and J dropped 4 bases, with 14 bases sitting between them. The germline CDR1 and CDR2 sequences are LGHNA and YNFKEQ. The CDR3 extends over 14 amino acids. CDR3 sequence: CASSREDRTYEQYF. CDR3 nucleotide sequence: TGTGCCAGCAGCCGCGAGGACAGAACTTACGAGCAGTACTTC.

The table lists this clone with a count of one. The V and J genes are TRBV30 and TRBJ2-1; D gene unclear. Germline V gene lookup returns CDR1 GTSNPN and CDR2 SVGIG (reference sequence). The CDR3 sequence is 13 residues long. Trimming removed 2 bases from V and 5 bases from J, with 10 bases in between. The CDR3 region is CAWSHPGNNEQFF. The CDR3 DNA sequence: TGTGCCTGGAGTCATCCCGGAAACAATGAGCAGTTCTTC.

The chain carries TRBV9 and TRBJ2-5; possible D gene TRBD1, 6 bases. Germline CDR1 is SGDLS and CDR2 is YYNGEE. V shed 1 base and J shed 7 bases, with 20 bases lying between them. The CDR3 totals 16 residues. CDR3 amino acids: CASSVKRWHRVGTQYF. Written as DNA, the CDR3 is TGTGCCAGCAGCGTAAAAAGATGGCACAGGGTGGGGACCCAGTACTTC.

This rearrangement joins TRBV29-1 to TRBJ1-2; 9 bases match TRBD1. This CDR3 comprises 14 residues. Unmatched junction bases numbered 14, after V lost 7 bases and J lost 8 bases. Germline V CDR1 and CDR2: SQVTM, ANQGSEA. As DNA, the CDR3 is TGCAGCGCCCTCGTGACAGGGGGTTATAACGGCTACACCTTC. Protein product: CSALVTGGYNGYTF.

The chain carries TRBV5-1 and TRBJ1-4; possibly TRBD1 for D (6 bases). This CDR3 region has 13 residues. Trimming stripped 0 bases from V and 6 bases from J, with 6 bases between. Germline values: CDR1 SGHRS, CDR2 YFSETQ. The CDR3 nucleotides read TGCGCCAGCAGCTTGGAGGGGGATGAAAAACTGTTTTTT. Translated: CASSLEGDEKLFF.

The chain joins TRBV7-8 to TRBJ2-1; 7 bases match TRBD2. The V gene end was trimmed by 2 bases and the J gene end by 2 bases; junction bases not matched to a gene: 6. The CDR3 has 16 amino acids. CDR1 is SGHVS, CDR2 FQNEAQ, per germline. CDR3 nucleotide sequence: TGTGCCAGCAGCTTATCGCGGGAGTATGCCTACAATGAGCAGTTCTTC. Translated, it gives CASSLSREYAYNEQFF.

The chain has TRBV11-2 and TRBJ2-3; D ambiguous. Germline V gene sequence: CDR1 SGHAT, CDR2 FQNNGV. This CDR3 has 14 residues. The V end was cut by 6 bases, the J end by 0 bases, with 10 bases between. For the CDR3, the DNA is TGTGCCAGCAGTCTGTCGGCTAGCACAGATACGCAGTATTTT. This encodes CASSLSASTDTQYF.

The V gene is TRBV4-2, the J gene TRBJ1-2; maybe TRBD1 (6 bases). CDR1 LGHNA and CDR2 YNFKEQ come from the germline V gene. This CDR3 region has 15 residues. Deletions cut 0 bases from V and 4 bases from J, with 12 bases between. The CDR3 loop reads CASSQDRGGFYGYTF. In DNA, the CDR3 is TGTGCCAGCAGCCAAGATAGGGGGGGGTTCTATGGCTACACCTTC.

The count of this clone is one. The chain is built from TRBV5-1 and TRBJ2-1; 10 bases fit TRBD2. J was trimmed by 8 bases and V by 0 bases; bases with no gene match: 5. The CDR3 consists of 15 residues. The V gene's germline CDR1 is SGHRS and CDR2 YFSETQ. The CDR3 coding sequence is TGCGCCAGCAGCTTGGCTAGCGGGAGTTTCTATGAGCAGTTCTTC. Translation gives CASSLASGSFYEQFF.

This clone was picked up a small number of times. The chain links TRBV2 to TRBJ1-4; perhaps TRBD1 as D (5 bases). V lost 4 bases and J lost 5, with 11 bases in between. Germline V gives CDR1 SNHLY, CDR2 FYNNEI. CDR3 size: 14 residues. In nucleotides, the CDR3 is TGTGCCAGCAGTGGTACAGGAAAAAATGAAAAACTGTTTTTT. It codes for CASSGTGKNEKLFF.

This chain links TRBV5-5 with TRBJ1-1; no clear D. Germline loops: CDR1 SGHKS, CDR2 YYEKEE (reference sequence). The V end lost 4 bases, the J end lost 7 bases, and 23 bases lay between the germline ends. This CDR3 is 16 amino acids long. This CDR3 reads CASSTLSGLGWVEAFF. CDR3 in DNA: TGTGCCAGCAGCACCCTTTCGGGTTTGGGGTGGGTTGAAGCTTTCTTT.

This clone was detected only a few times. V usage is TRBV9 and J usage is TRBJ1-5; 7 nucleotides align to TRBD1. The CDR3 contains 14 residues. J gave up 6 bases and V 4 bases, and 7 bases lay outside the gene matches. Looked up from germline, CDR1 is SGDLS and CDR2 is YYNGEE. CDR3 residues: CASSLDRDGQPQHF. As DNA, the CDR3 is TGTGCCAGCAGCCTAGACAGGGACGGTCAGCCCCAGCATTTT.

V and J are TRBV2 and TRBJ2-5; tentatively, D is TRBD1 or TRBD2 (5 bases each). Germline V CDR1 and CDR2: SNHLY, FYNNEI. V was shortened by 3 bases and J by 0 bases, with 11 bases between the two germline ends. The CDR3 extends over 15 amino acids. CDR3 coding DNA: TGTGCCAGCAGTGACCTAGGGACGGACCAAGAGACCCAGTACTTC. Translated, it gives CASSDLGTDQETQYF.

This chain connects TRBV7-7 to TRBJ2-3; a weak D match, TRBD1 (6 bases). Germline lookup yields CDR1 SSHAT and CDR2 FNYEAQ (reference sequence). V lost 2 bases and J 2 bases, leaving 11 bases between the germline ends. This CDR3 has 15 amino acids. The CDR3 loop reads CASSLRTVLTDTQYF. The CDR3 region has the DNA TGTGCCAGCAGCTTACGGACAGTTCTCACAGATACGCAGTATTTT.

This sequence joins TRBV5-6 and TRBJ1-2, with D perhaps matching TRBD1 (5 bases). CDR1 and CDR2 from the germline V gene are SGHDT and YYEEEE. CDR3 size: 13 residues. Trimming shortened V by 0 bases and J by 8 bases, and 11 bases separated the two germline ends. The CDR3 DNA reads TGTGCCAGCAGCTTGGTAGCAGGGAACGGCTACACCTTC. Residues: CASSLVAGNGYTF.

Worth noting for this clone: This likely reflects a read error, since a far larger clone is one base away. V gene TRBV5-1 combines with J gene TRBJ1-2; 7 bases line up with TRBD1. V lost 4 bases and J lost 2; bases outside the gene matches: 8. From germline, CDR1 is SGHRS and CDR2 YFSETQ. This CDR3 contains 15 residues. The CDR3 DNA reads TGCGCCAGCAGCACGACAGGGTTGAGGAACTATGGCTACACCTTC. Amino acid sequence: CASSTTGLRNYGYTF.

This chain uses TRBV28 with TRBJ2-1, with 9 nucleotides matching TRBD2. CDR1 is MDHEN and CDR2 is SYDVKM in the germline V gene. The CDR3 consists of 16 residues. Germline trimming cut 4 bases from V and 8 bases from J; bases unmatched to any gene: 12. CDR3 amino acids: CASSSYSGRARDEQFF. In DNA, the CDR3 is TGTGCCAGCAGTTCATATAGCGGGAGAGCTCGGGATGAGCAGTTCTTC.

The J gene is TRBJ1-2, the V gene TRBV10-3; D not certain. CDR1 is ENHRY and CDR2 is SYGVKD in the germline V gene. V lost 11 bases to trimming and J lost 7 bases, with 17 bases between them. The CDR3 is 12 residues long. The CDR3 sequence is CASTGQEAGYTF. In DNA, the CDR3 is TGTGCCTCTACCGGCCAGGAGGCTGGCTACACCTTC.

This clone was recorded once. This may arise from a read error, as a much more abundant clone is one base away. DNA for the CDR3: TGTGCCAGCAGCTTAGTTGATTCACTAAGCTATGGCTACACCTTC. Protein product: CASSLVDSLSYGYTF. This chain connects TRBV11-2 to TRBJ1-2; the D is unclear. With 1 base removed from V and 4 bases from J, the gap between germline ends came to 13 bases. Germline V gene sequence: CDR1 SGHAT, CDR2 FQNNGV. This CDR3 comprises 15 residues.